The clone carrying this TCR beta chain has only a few counts. Its antigen is unknown. The data belong to a study of T-cell memory formation after mild COVID-19. J gave up 5 bases and V 6 bases, and 11 bases lay outside the gene matches. The CDR3 runs 14 residues. The germline gives CDR1 SQVTM, CDR2 ANQGSEA. Sample barcodes and UMIs were carried by the TCR alpha and TCR beta cDNA libraries that 5'RACE generated with constant-segment primers. TCRdb processed the 5' RACE reads anew with MiXCR; each CDR3 protein has one entry. The sample lists approximately 290,000 distinct CDR3 sequences, roughly a fifth occurring once. Regarding the study as a whole: The CD4+ clones that contracted clustered mainly within CM and EM, and the CD8+ clones concentrated in EMRA.

The chain employs TRBV29-1 and TRBJ1-2, with 8 bases fitting TRBD1. This receptor was obtained from a man younger than 30 who had mild COVID-19 (a few samples of this study predate the infection). Cell type and time point are not known. The specimen was PBMCs or a T cell subset sorted from them (not recorded which). Here the CDR3 reads CSVAGQGDFYGYTF. CDR3 in DNA: TGCAGCGTGGCCGGACAGGGTGACTTTTATGGCTACACCTTC.